Presented here are 5 T cell receptor beta chains from one specimen sequenced in a study of cytomegalovirus exposure and HLA in healthy donors. The primer mix had 60 Vbeta and 13 Jbeta primers. Measured with immunoSEQ multiplex PCR; TCRdb has only the in-frame clones, and not every one. The sample records about 95,000 clones, over 75% being singletons. Source material: PBMCs. Receptors originate from a man aged 25-45 years in good health and CMV-seropositive.

For the CDR3, the DNA is TGCAGCGTTGCGACATCGGAGGATCAGCCCCAGCATTTT. This encodes CSVATSEDQPQHF. The chain carries TRBV29-1 and TRBJ1-5; D is uncertain. Germline V CDR1 and CDR2: SQVTM, ANQGSEA. CDR3 size: 13 residues. The V gene lost 4 bases and the J gene lost 5 bases, with 12 bases spanning the gap.

Here the CDR3 reads CASSSLPRQGNQPQHF. The CDR3 coding sequence is TGTGCCAGCAGTTCGCTCCCCAGACAGGGGAATCAGCCCCAGCATTTT. V gene TRBV27 combines with J gene TRBJ1-5; 8 bases line up with TRBD1. This CDR3 comprises 16 residues. V lost 4 bases and J lost 4; bases outside the gene matches: 9. CDR1 and CDR2 from the germline V gene are MNHEY and SMNVEV (reference sequence).

The genes are TRBV7-6 and TRBJ2-1, with 11 nucleotides matching TRBD2. The junction had 4 bases not matched to a gene; V was cut back by 5 bases and J by 4 bases. This CDR3 is 15 amino acids long. CDR1 and CDR2 (germline): SGHVS, FNYEAQ. CDR3: CASSLGTSGYNEQFF. The CDR3 nucleotides are TGTGCCAGCAGCCTCGGGACTAGCGGATACAATGAGCAGTTCTTC.

A few counts support this clone. The chain couples TRBV4-1 to TRBJ1-5; D may be TRBD1 (5 bases). Germline V lookup: CDR1 MGHRA, CDR2 YSYEKL. V was shortened by 1 base and J by 6 bases, with 13 bases between the two germline ends. The CDR3 runs to 15 residues. In DNA, the CDR3 is TGCGCCAGCAGCCAAGGCTGGGGCGAGTTTCAGCCCCAGCATTTT. Translation: CASSQGWGEFQPQHF.

The gene calls are TRBV9 and TRBJ1-4, with TRBD1 matching 11 bases. The V segment lost 7 bases and the J segment 7 bases; nucleotides outside the gene matches: 3. The CDR3 is 13 residues long. The germline V gene has CDR1 SGDLS and CDR2 YYNGEE. CDR3 region: CASGGQGVEKLFF. CDR3 DNA: TGTGCCAGCGGGGGACAGGGGGTTGAAAAACTGTTTTTT.